The next 4 T cell receptor beta chains were all read from a single sample in a study of blood T cell repertoires in COVID-19. Measured with immunoSEQ multiplex PCR; TCRdb has only the in-frame clones, and not every one. The sample lists 250,000 or so clones; over 75% were seen once. Sequenced sample: PBMCs or T cells enriched from blood (not recorded which). Every receptor here comes from a woman between 35 and 50 years old who had been exposed to COVID-19.

This clone has just one count. The chain recombines TRBV21-1 with TRBJ1-2; the table's TRBD1 call for D was not verified on the DNA. TRBV21-1 is a listed pseudogene. The length of the CDR3 is 15 residues. The CDR3: CASSKVRTEFYGYTF. The DNA for the CDR3 is TGTGCCAGCAGCAAAGTAAGGACAGAGTTCTATGGCTACACCTTC.

This chain joins TRBV7-9 and TRBJ1-4, with D possibly matching TRBD1 (6 bases). V was pared by 1 base and J by 8 bases, with 11 bases between. The CDR3 runs to 14 residues. Germline assignment: CDR1 SEHNR and CDR2 FQNEAQ (reference sequence). Written as DNA, the CDR3 is TGTGCCAGCAGCTTAGGGACAGCGGGGGAAAAACTGTTTTTT. Translation gives CASSLGTAGEKLFF.

The J gene is TRBJ2-7, the V gene TRBV29-1; D unresolved. The germline V gene has CDR1 SQVTM and CDR2 ANQGSEA. The V end was cut by 7 bases, the J end by 2 bases, with 15 bases between. The length of the CDR3 is 13 residues. CDR3 protein: CSARTRLTYEQYF. The DNA of the CDR3 is TGCAGCGCCCGCACGAGGCTTACCTACGAGCAGTACTTC.

V gene TRBV19 combines with J gene TRBJ2-5; tentative D call: TRBD1 (6 bases). The CDR3 totals 14 residues. Germline CDR1 and CDR2: LNHDA and SQIVND (reference sequence). Trimming pared 10 bases from V and 3 bases from J, leaving 18 bases between. CDR3 bases: TGTGCCACCGTCGAAGGCAGGGGTAAAGAGACCCAGTACTTC. Translating gives CATVEGRGKETQYF. Looking up the rest from reference TRBV19 and TRBJ2-5 gives the full variable domain: DGGITQSPKYLFRKEGQNVTLSCEQNLNHDAMYWYRQDPGQGLRLIYYSQIVNDFQKGDIAEGYSVSREKKESFPLTVTSAQKNPTAFYLCATVEGRGKETQYFGPGTRLLVL.